The sequence of this TCR beta chain was determined in a study of blood T cell repertoires in COVID-19. Looking at the study overall: Whether acute or convalescent, the COVID-19 samples came from the United States, Italy and Spain.

This CDR3 has 15 amino acids. The trim removed 4 bases at V and 7 bases at J, leaving 6 bases unmatched. The V gene's germline CDR1 is SGHRS and CDR2 YFSETQ. In the source study's methods: Researchers report that nucleated cell counts were estimated from reference gene primer amplification. This table comes from immunoSEQ multiplex PCR, and its TCRdb copy is limited to in-frame clones, with some not included. V, J and clone size are those of that table, while D and trimming were read from the DNA. Among fewer than 150,000 clones listed, around 83% were seen once. Sequenced sample: peripheral blood. V and J are TRBV5-1 and TRBJ1-6, with TRBD1 identical over 9 bases. The receptor was derived from a woman aged 55-70 years with COVID-19, enrolled during active disease. The CDR3 DNA sequence: TGCGCCAGCAGCGCGGGACAGGGCGGCAATTCACCCCTCCACTTT. It codes for CASSAGQGGNSPLHF. Combining the CDR3 with reference TRBV5-1 and TRBJ1-6 gives the whole variable domain KAGVTQTPRYLIKTRGQQVTLSCSPISGHRSVSWYQQTPGQGLQFLFEYFSETQRNKGNFPGRFSGRQFSNSRSEMNVSTLELGDSALYLCASSAGQGGNSPLHFGNGTRLTVT.